The subject of this entry is one TCR beta chain. Its matching antigen is unknown. The Oncomine TCR Beta short-read assay generated sequence data from the DNA of cultured CD4+ T cells. A single record per CDR3 protein comes from TCRdb applying MiXCR to the PCR reads. The table has some 10,000 distinct CDR3 sequences, approximately 57% seen once. Treatment meaning: approximately nine-day PBMC culture with coronavirus spike peptide pools or control peptides (ViraFEST assay). The sample belongs to a study of vaccination and CD4 T cells after COVID-19. About the study: Overlapping peptides covering the spike proteins of SARS-CoV-2, HCoV-NL63, HCoV-OC43 and HCoV-229E were added to stimulate cells.

The CDR3 length is 15 residues. V was trimmed by 4 bases and J by 7 bases, leaving 15 bases between them. Looked up from germline, CDR1 is SGHNT and CDR2 is YYREEE (reference sequence). The clonotype originates from a human donor who had recovered from COVID-19. The chain employs TRBV5-4 and TRBJ1-6; D is unclear. Sequenced: CD4+ T cells from blood, cultured in vitro. This chain's CDR3 is CASSLREGRNSPLHF. The DNA of the CDR3 is TGTGCCAGCAGCCTCCGGGAGGGAAGGAATTCACCCCTCCACTTT.